These 20 T cell receptor beta chains came from one sample sequenced in a study of human T cells and chemical hapten exposure. The authors extracted total RNA from unfractionated whole blood. In TCRdb, the 5' RACE reads were re-called with MiXCR into one record per CDR3 protein. The repertoire holds 120,000 to 150,000 distinct CDR3 sequences, around 4% seen once, with around 1.5% in the top ten. The source of these receptors is a female donor in good health.

At least ten counts were recorded for this clonotype. The chain carries TRBV18 and TRBJ2-3; the match to TRBD2 covers 8 bases. With 5 bases clipped from V and 3 bases from J, the junction kept 13 bases outside the gene matches. The CDR3 loop spans 17 amino acids. Germline assignment: CDR1 KGHSH and CDR2 LQKENI. The CDR3 protein is CASSASLGGAGTDTQYF. CDR3 DNA sequence: TGTGCCAGCTCAGCCTCTCTCGGGGGGGCCGGAACAGATACGCAGTATTTT.

This clonotype was seen ten or more times. The J gene is TRBJ2-7, the V gene TRBV5-1, with no clear D. The CDR3 loop spans 11 amino acids. With 4 bases removed from V and 9 bases from J, the gap between germline ends came to 11 bases. Germline values: CDR1 SGHRS, CDR2 YFSETQ. The CDR3 nucleotides read TGCGCCAGCAGCCTGGAAGGCAGGCAGTACTTC. Residues: CASSLEGRQYF.

This clonotype was detected many times. The chain combines TRBV19 with TRBJ1-5; no firm D call. CDR3 length: 17 residues. CDR1 and CDR2 from the germline V gene are LNHDA and SQIVND (reference sequence). V lost 0 bases and J 0 bases, leaving 12 bases between the germline ends. The CDR3 bases are TGTGCCAGTAGTATAGATCGAAGGCAGCTTAGCAATCAGCCCCAGCATTTT. Protein sequence: CASSIDRRQLSNQPQHF.

With regard to this clonotype: With a much larger clone just one base away, this may be a read error. The rearrangement uses TRBV20-1 and TRBJ1-5; a possible D gene is TRBD1 (5 bases). The V gene's germline CDR1 is DFQATT and CDR2 SNEGSKA (reference sequence). V was trimmed by 3 bases and J by 6 bases, leaving 15 bases between them. The CDR3 length is 14 residues. The CDR3 region has the DNA TGCAGTGCTAGTAGGGGCAGGGAGTTTCAGCCCCAGCATTTT. Protein: CSASRGREFQPQHF.

This clonotype has just a few counts. The chain employs TRBV20-1 and TRBJ2-1, with TRBD2 matching over 9 bases. With 1 base clipped from V and 9 bases from J, the junction kept 7 bases outside the gene matches. Germline assignment: CDR1 DFQATT and CDR2 SNEGSKA (reference sequence). The CDR3 spans 14 residues. The CDR3 sequence is CSARVGGGAGEQFF. The CDR3 region has the DNA TGCAGTGCTAGAGTGGGCGGGGGGGCCGGTGAGCAGTTCTTC.

The table lists this clonotype with many counts. The chain carries TRBV20-1 and TRBJ1-5; D gene uncertain. In germline, CDR1 is DFQATT, CDR2 SNEGSKA (reference sequence). Deletions cut 3 bases from V and 11 bases from J, with 20 bases between. The CDR3 consists of 14 residues. Here the CDR3 reads CSARMRRNVVSQHF. CDR3 DNA sequence: TGCAGTGCTAGGATGAGACGCAATGTCGTGTCCCAGCATTTT.

This clonotype appeared many times. The chain uses TRBV20-1 and TRBJ1-2; 7 bases are a match to TRBD1. The germline CDR1 and CDR2 sequences are DFQATT and SNEGSKA (reference sequence). The V gene end was trimmed by 4 bases and the J gene end by 7 bases; junction bases not matched to a gene: 9. This CDR3 spans 13 amino acids. The CDR3 coding sequence is TGCAGTGCTATTCTTACAGGGGTGGGTGGCTACACCTTC. Residues: CSAILTGVGGYTF.

This clonotype came up many times. The rearrangement joins TRBV28 to TRBJ1-4; D may be TRBD1 (6 bases). Trimming took off 5 bases at V and 7 bases at J, with 17 bases between the two ends. Germline V gives CDR1 MDHEN, CDR2 SYDVKM. This CDR3 is 15 amino acids long. The CDR3 region is CASSQHQGRVEKLFF. Here the CDR3 DNA reads TGTGCCAGCAGTCAACACCAGGGGAGGGTTGAAAAACTGTTTTTT.

Only a few counts were recorded for this clonotype. V is TRBV7-3 and J is TRBJ1-1; no definite D call. Per germline, CDR1 SGHTA and CDR2 FQGTGA. V lost 3 bases and J 0 bases, leaving 8 bases between the germline ends. The CDR3 extends over 14 amino acids. CDR3 protein: CASSLGAMNTEAFF. CDR3 sequence (DNA): TGTGCCAGCAGCTTGGGAGCCATGAACACTGAAGCTTTCTTT.

This clonotype was seen ten or more times. The chain uses TRBV10-1 and TRBJ1-5; D gene uncertain. The CDR3 length is 14 residues. V gave up 2 bases and J gave up 0 bases, with 5 bases separating them. Germline loops: CDR1 WNHNN, CDR2 SYGVQD (reference sequence). The DNA of the CDR3 is TGCGCCAGCAGTGAGACAGATAGCAATCAGCCCCAGCATTTT. The encoded protein is CASSETDSNQPQHF.

The gene calls are TRBV15 and TRBJ2-3; the match to TRBD1 covers 7 bases. In germline, CDR1 is LNHNV, CDR2 YYDKDF (reference sequence). Trimming removed 5 bases from V and 3 bases from J; junction bases left unmatched: 2. The CDR3 spans 13 residues. CDR3 region: CATSPRGTDTQYF. CDR3 DNA: TGTGCCACCAGCCCCAGGGGGACAGATACGCAGTATTTT.

This clonotype was detected ten times or more. The CDR3 loop reads CASSQRGRDQPQHF. The CDR3 nucleotides are TGTGCCAGCAGCCAAAGGGGAAGGGATCAGCCCCAGCATTTT. This chain links TRBV3-1 with TRBJ1-5; a weak D match, TRBD1 (5 bases). V was pared by 2 bases and J by 5 bases, with 10 bases between. The CDR3 is 14 amino acids. Germline V lookup: CDR1 LGHDT, CDR2 YNNKEL (reference sequence).

This clonotype came up many times. This rearrangement joins TRBV12-3 or TRBV12-4 to TRBJ1-2; the match to TRBD1 covers 7 bases. The trim removed 4 bases at V and 6 bases at J, leaving 5 bases unmatched. This CDR3 spans 13 amino acids. CDR3 sequence reads: CASSSMTGHGYTF. The CDR3 coding sequence is TGTGCCAGCAGTTCCATGACAGGGCATGGCTACACCTTC.

This clonotype was recorded at least ten times. The genes are TRBV20-1 and TRBJ2-3, with 13 bases identical to TRBD2. The V segment lost 2 bases and the J segment 6 bases; nucleotides outside the gene matches: 8. Germline loops: CDR1 DFQATT, CDR2 SNEGSKA (reference sequence). The CDR3 is 16 residues long. The chain's CDR3 is CSARPTSGGFPDTQYF. In DNA, the CDR3 is TGCAGTGCTAGACCGACTAGCGGGGGGTTCCCGGATACGCAGTATTTT.

This clonotype was seen only a few times. The chain couples TRBV24-1 to TRBJ1-5; a possible D gene is TRBD1 (6 bases). This CDR3 has 16 residues. Germline CDR1 KGHDR, CDR2 SFDVKD. V was shortened by 4 bases and J by 2 bases, with 14 bases between the two germline ends. Written as DNA, the CDR3 is TGTGCCACCAGTGAGGGGGGGCGCGGGGGCAATCAGCCCCAGCATTTT. Its protein is CATSEGGRGGNQPQHF.

This clonotype showed up many times. J is TRBJ2-3 and V is TRBV6-2 or TRBV6-3; D unclear. This CDR3 has 11 amino acids. Germline CDR1 and CDR2: MNHEY and SVGEGT. Trimming removed 6 bases from V and 1 base from J, with 2 bases in between. CDR3 sequence reads: CASSRTDTQYF. The CDR3 DNA follows: TGTGCCAGCAGCCGCACAGATACGCAGTATTTT.

In this sample, this clonotype turned up many times. J is TRBJ2-1 and V is TRBV20-1; tentatively, D is TRBD1 or TRBD2 (5 bases each). Deletions cut 6 bases from V and 0 bases from J, with 6 bases between. CDR3 length: 12 residues. Germline V lookup: CDR1 DFQATT, CDR2 SNEGSKA (reference sequence). CDR3 DNA sequence: TGCAGTGCGGGGGACTCCTACAATGAGCAGTTCTTC. This codes for CSAGDSYNEQFF.

This clonotype was detected a few times. This chain joins TRBV5-1 and TRBJ2-1; TRBD2 matches at 11 bases. Germline CDR1 is SGHRS and CDR2 is YFSETQ. The CDR3 sequence is 15 residues long. V lost 2 bases and J lost 3; bases outside the gene matches: 1. DNA of the CDR3: TGCGCCAGCAGCTTAGGGACTAGCGGCTACAATGAGCAGTTCTTC. It codes for CASSLGTSGYNEQFF.

At least ten counts were recorded for this clonotype. The chain joins TRBV7-9 to TRBJ2-1; a possible D gene is TRBD1 (6 bases). CDR1 and CDR2 (germline): SEHNR, FQNEAQ (reference sequence). This CDR3 contains 17 residues. Trimming left V 5 bases short and J 2 bases short, with 19 bases between. CDR3 coding DNA: TGTGCCAGCAGCCCGGGAAGGTATAGGGACACCTACAATGAGCAGTTCTTC. It encodes CASSPGRYRDTYNEQFF.

This clonotype was counted many times. The chain employs TRBV12-3 or TRBV12-4 and TRBJ2-4, with D possibly being TRBD1 or TRBD2 (7 bases each). Deletions cut 5 bases from V and 3 bases from J, with 11 bases between. The CDR3 is 14 residues long. CDR3 amino acids: CASSQGGVKNIQYF. In nucleotides, the CDR3 is TGTGCCAGCAGTCAGGGGGGGGTCAAAAACATTCAGTACTTC.